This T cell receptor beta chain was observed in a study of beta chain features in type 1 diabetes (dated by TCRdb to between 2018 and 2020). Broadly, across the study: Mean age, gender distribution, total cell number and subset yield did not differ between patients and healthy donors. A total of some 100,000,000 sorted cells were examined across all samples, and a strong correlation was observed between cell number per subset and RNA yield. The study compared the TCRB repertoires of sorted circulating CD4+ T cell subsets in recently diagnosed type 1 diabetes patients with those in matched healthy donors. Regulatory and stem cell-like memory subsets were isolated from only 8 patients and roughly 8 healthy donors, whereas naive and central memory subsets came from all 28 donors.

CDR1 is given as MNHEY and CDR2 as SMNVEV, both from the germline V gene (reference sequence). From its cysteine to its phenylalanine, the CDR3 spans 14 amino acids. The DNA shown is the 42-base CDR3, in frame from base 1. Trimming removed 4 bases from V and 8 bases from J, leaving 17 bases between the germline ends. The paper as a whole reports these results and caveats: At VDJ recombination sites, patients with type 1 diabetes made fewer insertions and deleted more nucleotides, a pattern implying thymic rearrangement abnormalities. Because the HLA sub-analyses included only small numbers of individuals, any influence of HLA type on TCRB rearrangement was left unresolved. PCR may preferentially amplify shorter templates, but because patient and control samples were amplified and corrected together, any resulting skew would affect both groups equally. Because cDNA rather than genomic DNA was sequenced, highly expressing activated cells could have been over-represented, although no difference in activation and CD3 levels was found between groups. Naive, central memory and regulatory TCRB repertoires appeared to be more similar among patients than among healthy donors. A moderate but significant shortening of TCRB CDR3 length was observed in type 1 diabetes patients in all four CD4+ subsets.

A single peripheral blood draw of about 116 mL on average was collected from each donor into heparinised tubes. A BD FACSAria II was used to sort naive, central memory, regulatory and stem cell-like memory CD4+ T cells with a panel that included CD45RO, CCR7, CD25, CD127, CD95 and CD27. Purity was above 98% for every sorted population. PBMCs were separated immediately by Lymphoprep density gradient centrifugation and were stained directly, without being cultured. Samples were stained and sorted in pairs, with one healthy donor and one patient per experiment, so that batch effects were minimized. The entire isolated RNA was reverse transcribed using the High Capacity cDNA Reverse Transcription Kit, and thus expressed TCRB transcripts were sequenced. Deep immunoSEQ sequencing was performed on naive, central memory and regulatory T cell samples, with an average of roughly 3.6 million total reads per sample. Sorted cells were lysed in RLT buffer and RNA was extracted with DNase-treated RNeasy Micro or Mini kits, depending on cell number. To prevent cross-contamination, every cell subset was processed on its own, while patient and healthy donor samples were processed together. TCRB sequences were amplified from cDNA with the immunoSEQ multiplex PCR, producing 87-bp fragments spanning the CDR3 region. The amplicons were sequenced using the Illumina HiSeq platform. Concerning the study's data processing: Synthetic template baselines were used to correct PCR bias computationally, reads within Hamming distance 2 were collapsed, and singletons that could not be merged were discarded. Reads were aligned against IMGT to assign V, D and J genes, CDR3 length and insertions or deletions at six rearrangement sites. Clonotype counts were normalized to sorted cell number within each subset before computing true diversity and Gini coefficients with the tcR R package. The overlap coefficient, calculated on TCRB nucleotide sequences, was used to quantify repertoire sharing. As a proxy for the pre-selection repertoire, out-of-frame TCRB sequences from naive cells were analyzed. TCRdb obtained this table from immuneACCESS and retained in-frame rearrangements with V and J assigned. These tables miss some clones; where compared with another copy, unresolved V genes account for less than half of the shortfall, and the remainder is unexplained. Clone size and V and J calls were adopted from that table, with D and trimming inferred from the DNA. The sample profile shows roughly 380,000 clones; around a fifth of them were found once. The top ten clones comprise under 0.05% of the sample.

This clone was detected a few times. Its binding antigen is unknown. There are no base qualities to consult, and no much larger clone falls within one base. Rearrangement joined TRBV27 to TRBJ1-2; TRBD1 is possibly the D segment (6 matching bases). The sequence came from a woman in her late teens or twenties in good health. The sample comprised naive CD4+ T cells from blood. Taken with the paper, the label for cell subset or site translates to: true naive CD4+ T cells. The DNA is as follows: TGTGCCAGCAGTTCAGGGGATAGAGGCGGGGGCTACACCTTC. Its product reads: CASSSGDRGGGYTF.